Listed below are T cell receptor beta chains from one sample, sequenced in a study of cytomegalovirus exposure and HLA in healthy donors. Sequencing was performed with immunoSEQ multiplex PCR; in TCRdb, only in-frame clones are kept and a portion is missing. The sample lists more than 25,000 clones; around 70% were seen once. Sequenced sample: PBMCs. These receptors were taken from a woman aged 45-60 years in good health and CMV-seronegative. Both conserved end residues are part of each CDR3.

J gene: TRBJ2-7
V gene: TRBV5-6
CDR3 protein: CASSLPGTGLFHEQYF

J gene: TRBJ2-1
V gene: TRBV7-9
CDR3 protein: CASSLWFNGRGGNEQFF

J gene: TRBJ2-2
V gene: TRBV4-1
CDR3 protein: CASSQQLAGRNSGELFF

J gene: TRBJ2-7
V gene: TRBV29-1
CDR3 protein: CSVRGVSYEQYF

J gene: TRBJ1-2
V gene: TRBV19
CDR3 protein: CASTREAHYGYTF

J gene: TRBJ1-4
V gene: TRBV2
CDR3 protein: CASSEDKGAREKLFF

J gene: TRBJ2-7
V gene: TRBV14
CDR3 protein: CASSQVSFEQYF

J gene: TRBJ1-5
V gene: TRBV5-1
CDR3 protein: CASSFTGEGGQPQHF

J gene: TRBJ1-2
V gene: TRBV2
CDR3 protein: CASSERGGGAYGYTF

J gene: TRBJ1-4
V gene: TRBV15
CDR3 protein: CATSAQQGWDEKLFF

J gene: TRBJ1-2
V gene: TRBV15
CDR3 protein: CATRGTGSNYGYTF

J gene: TRBJ1-5
V gene: TRBV27
CDR3 protein: CASSLTGGNQPQHF

J gene: TRBJ2-3
V gene: TRBV7-3
CDR3 protein: CASSLSGTAAATDTQYF

J gene: TRBJ2-7
V gene: TRBV5-6
CDR3 protein: CASNSFYEQYF

J gene: TRBJ2-5
V gene: TRBV10-2
CDR3 protein: CASKSGYQETQYF

J gene: TRBJ2-1
V gene: TRBV10-3
CDR3 protein: CAISESLASGDNNEQFF

J gene: TRBJ2-1
V gene: TRBV16
CDR3 protein: CASSRLAGEYNEQFF

J gene: TRBJ2-7
V gene: TRBV11-3
CDR3 protein: CASSLGQKYEQYF

J gene: TRBJ2-7
V gene: TRBV28
CDR3 protein: CASTPQGPGEQYF

J gene: TRBJ1-1
V gene: TRBV5-1
CDR3 protein: CASHFPGQGSTEAFF

J gene: TRBJ2-7
V gene: TRBV28
CDR3 protein: CASSTNPRVRDEQYF

J gene: TRBJ2-1
V gene: TRBV11-2
CDR3 protein: CASSRTTSRHEQFF

J gene: TRBJ2-4
V gene: TRBV29-1
CDR3 protein: CSAQQTGIKNIQYF

J gene: TRBJ2-7
V gene: TRBV5-1
CDR3 protein: CASSPIAATYEQYF

J gene: TRBJ1-1
V gene: TRBV18
CDR3 protein: CASSPITVGPDTEAFF

J gene: TRBJ2-5
V gene: TRBV6-5
CDR3 protein: CASSSRTGNQETQYF

J gene: TRBJ1-2
V gene: TRBV5-1
CDR3 protein: CASSLDRAVANYGYTF

J gene: TRBJ1-2
V gene: TRBV6-5
CDR3 protein: CASSYSFGGGYTF

J gene: TRBJ1-2
V gene: TRBV7-6
CDR3 protein: CASSVTANYGYTF

J gene: TRBJ2-7
V gene: TRBV12-5
CDR3 protein: CASGPLQEGRSYEQYF

J gene: TRBJ2-5
V gene: TRBV6-5
CDR3 protein: CASSLAQARETQYF

J gene: TRBJ2-7
V gene: TRBV2
CDR3 protein: CASSERGSRGEQYF

J gene: TRBJ2-5
V gene: TRBV5-1
CDR3 protein: CASSSPRTGVETQYF

J gene: TRBJ1-1
V gene: TRBV23-1
CDR3 protein: CASIEPMAFF

J gene: TRBJ1-3
V gene: TRBV7-9
CDR3 protein: CASRSTGNAGNTIYF

J gene: TRBJ2-1
V gene: TRBV9
CDR3 protein: CASSVTGDDEQFF

J gene: TRBJ1-1
V gene: TRBV6-6
CDR3 protein: CASKNGGGVKVEAFF

J gene: TRBJ1-4
V gene: TRBV4-1
CDR3 protein: CASSQGGLGEKLFF

J gene: TRBJ1-3
V gene: TRBV14
CDR3 protein: CASSQQGSRNTIYF

J gene: TRBJ1-2
V gene: TRBV2
CDR3 protein: CASSEASRGLDGYTF

J gene: TRBJ1-1
V gene: TRBV10-3
CDR3 protein: CATLRDFPLNTEAFF

J gene: TRBJ2-5
V gene: TRBV6-1
CDR3 protein: CASSEGIVDRPHF

J gene: TRBJ1-1
V gene: TRBV29-1
CDR3 protein: CSAKGGQGSSLAEAFF

J gene: TRBJ1-6
V gene: TRBV5-6
CDR3 protein: CASSLENRESSPLHF